What follows are 6 T cell receptor beta chains derived from one specimen sequenced in a study of blood T cell repertoires in COVID-19. Profiled with immunoSEQ multiplex PCR; TCRdb holds only in-frame clones, not every one. Among around 370,000 clones listed, over 80% were seen once. Input material: peripheral blood. The receptor source for this set is a woman aged 50 to 60 with COVID-19, enrolled during active disease.

The rearrangement uses TRBV14 and TRBJ2-3; D may be TRBD2 (6 bases). V was clipped by 5 bases and J by 8 bases, with 17 bases between them. CDR1 and CDR2 (germline): SGHDN, FVKESK. The CDR3 is made up of 14 amino acids. The CDR3 DNA reads as TGTGCCAGCAGCTCCGGACCCACGCGGGGTACGCAGTATTTT. It translates to CASSSGPTRGTQYF.

This clone was counted a few times. The chain employs TRBV4-1 and TRBJ2-2; maybe TRBD2 (6 bases). The CDR3 consists of 14 residues. Per the germline V gene, CDR1 is MGHRA and CDR2 is YSYEKL. The CDR3 DNA reads as TGCGCTGCGGGGCAGCCACTGATCACCGGGGAGCTGTTTTTT. This encodes CAAGQPLITGELFF.

V usage is TRBV19 and J usage is TRBJ2-3; 8 bases fit TRBD1. Germline V lookup: CDR1 LNHDA, CDR2 SQIVND (reference sequence). The CDR3 loop spans 13 amino acids. Losses at the gene ends were 4 bases for V and 5 bases for J; bases not matched to a gene: 2. CDR3 nucleotide sequence: TGTGCCAGTAGTAACGACAGGGGAGATACGCAGTATTTT. Its translation is CASSNDRGDTQYF.

The V call is TRBV27, the J call TRBJ1-2; 7 nucleotides agree with TRBD1. Trimming took 0 bases from V and 4 from J; bases not matched to a gene: 5. CDR3 length: 15 residues. Germline V gene sequence: CDR1 MNHEY, CDR2 SMNVEV (reference sequence). The CDR3 sequence is CASSLSWTGGYGYTF. The CDR3 DNA sequence: TGTGCCAGCAGTTTATCTTGGACAGGCGGCTATGGCTACACCTTC.

The chain links TRBV6-6 to TRBJ1-1; 7 bases are shared with TRBD1. Per germline, CDR1 MNHNY and CDR2 SVGAGI (reference sequence). Germline trimming cut 5 bases from V and 2 bases from J; bases unmatched to any gene: 5. The CDR3 length is 14 residues. The CDR3 here is CASSTGAINTEAFF. The DNA for the CDR3 is TGTGCCAGCAGTACAGGGGCCATAAACACTGAAGCTTTCTTT.

CDR3 region: CASSDAPGDTQYF. As DNA, the CDR3 is TGTGCCAGTAGTGACGCGCCAGGAGATACGCAGTATTTT. The chain has TRBV19 and TRBJ2-3; D not certain. V lost 5 bases and J 5 bases, leaving 11 bases between the germline ends. Germline CDR1 LNHDA, CDR2 SQIVND (reference sequence). CDR3 length equals 13 residues.